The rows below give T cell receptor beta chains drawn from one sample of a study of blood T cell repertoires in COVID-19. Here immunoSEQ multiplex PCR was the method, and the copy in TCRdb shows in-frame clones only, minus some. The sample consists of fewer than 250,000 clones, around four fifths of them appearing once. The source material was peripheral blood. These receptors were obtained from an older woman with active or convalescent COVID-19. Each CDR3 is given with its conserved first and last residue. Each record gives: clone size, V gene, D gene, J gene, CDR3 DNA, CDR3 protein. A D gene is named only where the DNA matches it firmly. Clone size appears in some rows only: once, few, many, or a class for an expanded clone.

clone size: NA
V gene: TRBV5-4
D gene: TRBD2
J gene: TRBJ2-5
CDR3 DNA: TGTGCCAGCAGCTTGAGGCTAGCGGGAGGAGAGACCCAGTACTTC
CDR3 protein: CASSLRLAGGETQYF

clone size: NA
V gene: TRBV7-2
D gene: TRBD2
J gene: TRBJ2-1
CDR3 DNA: TGTGCCAGCAGCTTAACAGGTGGGACTAGCGGGAGAGGGGAGCAGTTCTTC
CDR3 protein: CASSLTGGTSGRGEQFF

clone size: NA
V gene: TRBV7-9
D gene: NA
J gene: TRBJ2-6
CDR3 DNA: TGTGCCAGCAGCCCAGGGGCAGGGGCCAACGTCCTGACTTTC
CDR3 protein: CASSPGAGANVLTF

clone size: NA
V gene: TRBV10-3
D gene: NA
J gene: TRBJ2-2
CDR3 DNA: TGTGCCATCAGTTCAGAGAACACCGGGGAGCTGTTTTTT
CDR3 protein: CAISSENTGELFF

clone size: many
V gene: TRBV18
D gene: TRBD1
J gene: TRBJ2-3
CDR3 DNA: TGTGCCAGCTCACTCGGAGGACAGGGCACAGATACGCAGTATTTT
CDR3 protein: CASSLGGQGTDTQYF

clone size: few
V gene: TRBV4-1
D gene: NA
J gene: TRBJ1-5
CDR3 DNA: TGCGCCAGCAGCCAGGAGGGAGGAGGTAGCAATCAGCCCCAGCATTTT
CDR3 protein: CASSQEGGGSNQPQHF

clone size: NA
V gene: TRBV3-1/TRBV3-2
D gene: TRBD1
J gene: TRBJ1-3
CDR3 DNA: TGTGCCAGCAGCGATCACGGTACAGGGGGCTTGGAGCATTTT
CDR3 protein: CASSDHGTGGLEHF

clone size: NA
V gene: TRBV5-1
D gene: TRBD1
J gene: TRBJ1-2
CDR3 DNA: TGCGCCAGCAGTTACGAACAGGGGACACCCGGTTTAGGCTACACCTTC
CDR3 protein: CASSYEQGTPGLGYTF

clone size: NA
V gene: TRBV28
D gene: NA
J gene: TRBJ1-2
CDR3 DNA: TGTGCCAGCAGTTTAATTTGGGCTACTAACTATGGCTACACCTTC
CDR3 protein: CASSLIWATNYGYTF

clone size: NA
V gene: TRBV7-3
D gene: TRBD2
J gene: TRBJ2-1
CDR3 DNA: TGTGCCAGCAGCTTAGATACAGCGGGAGGTGAGAATGAGCAGTTCTTC
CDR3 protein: CASSLDTAGGENEQFF

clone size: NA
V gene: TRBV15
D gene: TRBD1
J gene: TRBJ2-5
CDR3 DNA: TGTGCCACCAGCAGATATAGGACAGGGGGGGGACAAGAGACCCAGTACTTC
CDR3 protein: CATSRYRTGGGQETQYF

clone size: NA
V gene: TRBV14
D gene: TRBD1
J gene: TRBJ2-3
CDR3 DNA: TGTGCCAGCAGCAAGGACAGGGGGCATCAAGATACGCAGTATTTT
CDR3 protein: CASSKDRGHQDTQYF

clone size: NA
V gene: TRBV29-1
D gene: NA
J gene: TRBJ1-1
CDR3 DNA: TGCAGCTTTGTCCGATCGGGAACTGAAGCTTTCTTT
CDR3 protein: CSFVRSGTEAFF

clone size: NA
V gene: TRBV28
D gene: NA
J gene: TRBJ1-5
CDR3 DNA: TGTGCCAGCAGTCCCTCAGGGCGGCTCAATCAGCCCCAGCATTTT
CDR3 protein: CASSPSGRLNQPQHF

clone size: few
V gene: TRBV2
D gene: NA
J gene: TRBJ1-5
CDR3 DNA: TGTGCCAGCTTACAAGATGTAAATCAGCCCCAGCATTTT
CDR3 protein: CASLQDVNQPQHF

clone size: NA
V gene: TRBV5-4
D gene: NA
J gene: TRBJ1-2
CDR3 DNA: TGTGCCAGCAGCTTGGATGCGGAAAACTATGGCTACACCTTC
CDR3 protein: CASSLDAENYGYTF

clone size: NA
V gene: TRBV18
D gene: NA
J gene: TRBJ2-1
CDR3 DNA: TGTGCCAGCTCACCAGATTTAGCAAACGAGCAGTTCTTC
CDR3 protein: CASSPDLANEQFF

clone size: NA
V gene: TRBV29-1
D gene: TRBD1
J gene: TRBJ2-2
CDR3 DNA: TGCAGCGTCGGATGGACAGGGAACACCGGGGAGCTGTTTTTT
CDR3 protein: CSVGWTGNTGELFF

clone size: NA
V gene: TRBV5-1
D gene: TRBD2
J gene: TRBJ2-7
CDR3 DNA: TGCGCCACCACGACTTTGTTGGGGGGGGAGCAGTACTTC
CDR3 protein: CATTTLLGGEQYF

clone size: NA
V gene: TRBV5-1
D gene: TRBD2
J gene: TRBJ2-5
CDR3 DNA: TGCGCCAGCAGCGGCAGCCAGGGACTAGCGGAGGAGACCCAGTACTTC
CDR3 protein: CASSGSQGLAEETQYF

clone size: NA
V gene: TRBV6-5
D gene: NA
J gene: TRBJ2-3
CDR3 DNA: TGTGCCAGCAGTTACGGTTTGCAGCGGCGCACAGATACGCAGTATTTT
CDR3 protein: CASSYGLQRRTDTQYF

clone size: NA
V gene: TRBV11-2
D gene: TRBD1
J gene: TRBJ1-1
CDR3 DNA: TGTGCCAGCAGCTTGACAGGGGGCTGGGGCACTGAAGCTTTCTTT
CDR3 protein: CASSLTGGWGTEAFF

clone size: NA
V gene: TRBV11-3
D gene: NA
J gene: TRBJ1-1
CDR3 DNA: TGTGCCAGCAGCCCCGGGGGGGGAGGAGACACTGAAGCTTTCTTT
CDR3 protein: CASSPGGGGDTEAFF

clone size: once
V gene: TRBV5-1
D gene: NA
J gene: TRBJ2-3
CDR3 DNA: TGCGCCAGCTCCATTGACTCGCCCGGGACAGATACGCAGTATTTT
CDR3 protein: CASSIDSPGTDTQYF

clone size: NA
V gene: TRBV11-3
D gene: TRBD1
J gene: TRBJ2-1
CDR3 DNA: TGTGCCAGCAGCTCCACCTCCGGGACAGGGTCGGATGAGCAGTTCTTC
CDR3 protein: CASSSTSGTGSDEQFF

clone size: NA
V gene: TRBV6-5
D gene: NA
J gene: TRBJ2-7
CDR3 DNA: TGTGCCAGCAGTTACACTGACCAGGGAACCTACGAGCAGTACTTC
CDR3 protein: CASSYTDQGTYEQYF

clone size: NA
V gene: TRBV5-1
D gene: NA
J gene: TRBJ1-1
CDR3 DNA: TGCGCCAGCAGCTTGGCAGGGATGGACACTGAAGCTTTCTTT
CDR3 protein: CASSLAGMDTEAFF

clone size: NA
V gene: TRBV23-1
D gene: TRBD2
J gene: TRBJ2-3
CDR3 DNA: TGCGCCAGCGCACCCAAGGGCGGGGGACCTGCTAGCACAGATACGCAGTATTTT
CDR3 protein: CASAPKGGGPASTDTQYF

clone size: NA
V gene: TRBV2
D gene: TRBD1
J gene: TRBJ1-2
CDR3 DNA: TGTGCCAGCAGCGTTCGGACAGGCCTCTCCTCTATGGGCTACACCTTC
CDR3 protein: CASSVRTGLSSMGYTF

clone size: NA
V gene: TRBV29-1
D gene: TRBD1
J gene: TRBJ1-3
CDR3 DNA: TGCAGCGTTGCAGTTACAGGGGCAGGAAACACCATATATTTT
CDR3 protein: CSVAVTGAGNTIYF

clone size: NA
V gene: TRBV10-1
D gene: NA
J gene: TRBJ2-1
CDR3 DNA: TGCGCCAGCAGTGAGTCGACTTTCTACAATGAGCAGTTCTTC
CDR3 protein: CASSESTFYNEQFF

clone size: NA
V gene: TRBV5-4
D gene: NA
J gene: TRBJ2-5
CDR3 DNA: TGTGCCAGCAGCTTCACAGGACAAGAGACCCAGTACTTC
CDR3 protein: CASSFTGQETQYF

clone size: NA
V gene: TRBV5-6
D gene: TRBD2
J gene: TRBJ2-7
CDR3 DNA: TGTGCCAGCAGCTTACTAGCGGGAGCGGGGGCCTACGAGCAGTACTTC
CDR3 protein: CASSLLAGAGAYEQYF

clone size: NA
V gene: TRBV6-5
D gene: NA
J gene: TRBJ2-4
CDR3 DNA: TGTGCCAGCAGTTACTGGGCTAGCGAAGCCAAAAACATTCAGTACTTC
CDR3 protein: CASSYWASEAKNIQYF

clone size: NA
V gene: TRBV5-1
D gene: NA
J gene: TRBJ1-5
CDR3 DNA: TGCGCCAGCAGCCCTCAGGGGAATCAGCCCCAGCATTTT
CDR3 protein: CASSPQGNQPQHF

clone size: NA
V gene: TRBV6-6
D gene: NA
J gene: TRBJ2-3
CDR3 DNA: TGTGCCAGCAGTCAACTCCCTACAGATACGCAGTATTTT
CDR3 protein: CASSQLPTDTQYF

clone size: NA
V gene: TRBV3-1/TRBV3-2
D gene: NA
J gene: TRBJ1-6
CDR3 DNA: TGTGCCAGCAGCCAACAGCCAGGGAATAATTCACCCCTCCACTTT
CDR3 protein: CASSQQPGNNSPLHF

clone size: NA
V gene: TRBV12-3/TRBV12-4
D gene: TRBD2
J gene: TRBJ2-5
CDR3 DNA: TGTGCCAGCAGCCCTGCGGGGGTAGAGACCCAGTACTTC
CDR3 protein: CASSPAGVETQYF

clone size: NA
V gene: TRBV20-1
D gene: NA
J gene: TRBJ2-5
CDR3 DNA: TGCAGTGCTGGACTACCCGCCGAGTACTTC
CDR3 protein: CSAGLPAEYF

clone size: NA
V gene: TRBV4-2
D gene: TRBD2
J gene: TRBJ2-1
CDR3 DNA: TGTGCCAGCAGCCAAGGGGTAGCGGGGGGCCACAATGAGCAGTTCTTC
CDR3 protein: CASSQGVAGGHNEQFF